This T cell receptor (beta chain) was identified in a study of vaccination effects on CD4 cells after COVID-19. The wider study: Samples from a couple of convalescent patients were given 16 days and one week before vaccination.

J lost 2 bases, V lost 7 bases, and 7 bases had no gene match. The germline CDR1 and CDR2 sequences are MNHEY and SMNVEV (reference sequence). CDR3 length equals 14 residues. Using immunoSEQ multiplex PCR, the repertoire was profiled, and TCRdb retains in-frame clones only, with some absent. The table lists tens of thousands of clones, 76% of them singletons. Pools of viral peptides were used by the ViraFEST assay to expand antigen-specific CD4+ T cells ahead of sequencing. Upon completion of roughly ten days in culture, CD4+ T cells were isolated. This person caught SARS-CoV-2 sometime from March to December 2020, and PCR testing confirmed the infection. Some 2.2 million PBMC per well were cultured with approximately 10 IU/ml IL-2 and 7.5 to 10 ug/ml peptides. Half-medium exchanges with IL-2 medium took place on days 3 and 7. The table lists this clone with a count of one. The target antigen is unknown.

The chain links TRBV27 to TRBJ2-7; TRBD1 aligns across 8 bases. The input for sequencing was CD4+ T cells from PBMCs cultured with HIV peptides, taken before COVID-19 vaccination. Subset described: HIV-1 Nef peptide pool negative control/reference culture. The origin of this receptor is a human donor who had a prior SARS-CoV-2 infection. CDR3 bases: TGTGCCAGCAAAAGACAGGGGTCCACCTACGAGCAGTACTTC. Residues: CASKRQGSTYEQYF.